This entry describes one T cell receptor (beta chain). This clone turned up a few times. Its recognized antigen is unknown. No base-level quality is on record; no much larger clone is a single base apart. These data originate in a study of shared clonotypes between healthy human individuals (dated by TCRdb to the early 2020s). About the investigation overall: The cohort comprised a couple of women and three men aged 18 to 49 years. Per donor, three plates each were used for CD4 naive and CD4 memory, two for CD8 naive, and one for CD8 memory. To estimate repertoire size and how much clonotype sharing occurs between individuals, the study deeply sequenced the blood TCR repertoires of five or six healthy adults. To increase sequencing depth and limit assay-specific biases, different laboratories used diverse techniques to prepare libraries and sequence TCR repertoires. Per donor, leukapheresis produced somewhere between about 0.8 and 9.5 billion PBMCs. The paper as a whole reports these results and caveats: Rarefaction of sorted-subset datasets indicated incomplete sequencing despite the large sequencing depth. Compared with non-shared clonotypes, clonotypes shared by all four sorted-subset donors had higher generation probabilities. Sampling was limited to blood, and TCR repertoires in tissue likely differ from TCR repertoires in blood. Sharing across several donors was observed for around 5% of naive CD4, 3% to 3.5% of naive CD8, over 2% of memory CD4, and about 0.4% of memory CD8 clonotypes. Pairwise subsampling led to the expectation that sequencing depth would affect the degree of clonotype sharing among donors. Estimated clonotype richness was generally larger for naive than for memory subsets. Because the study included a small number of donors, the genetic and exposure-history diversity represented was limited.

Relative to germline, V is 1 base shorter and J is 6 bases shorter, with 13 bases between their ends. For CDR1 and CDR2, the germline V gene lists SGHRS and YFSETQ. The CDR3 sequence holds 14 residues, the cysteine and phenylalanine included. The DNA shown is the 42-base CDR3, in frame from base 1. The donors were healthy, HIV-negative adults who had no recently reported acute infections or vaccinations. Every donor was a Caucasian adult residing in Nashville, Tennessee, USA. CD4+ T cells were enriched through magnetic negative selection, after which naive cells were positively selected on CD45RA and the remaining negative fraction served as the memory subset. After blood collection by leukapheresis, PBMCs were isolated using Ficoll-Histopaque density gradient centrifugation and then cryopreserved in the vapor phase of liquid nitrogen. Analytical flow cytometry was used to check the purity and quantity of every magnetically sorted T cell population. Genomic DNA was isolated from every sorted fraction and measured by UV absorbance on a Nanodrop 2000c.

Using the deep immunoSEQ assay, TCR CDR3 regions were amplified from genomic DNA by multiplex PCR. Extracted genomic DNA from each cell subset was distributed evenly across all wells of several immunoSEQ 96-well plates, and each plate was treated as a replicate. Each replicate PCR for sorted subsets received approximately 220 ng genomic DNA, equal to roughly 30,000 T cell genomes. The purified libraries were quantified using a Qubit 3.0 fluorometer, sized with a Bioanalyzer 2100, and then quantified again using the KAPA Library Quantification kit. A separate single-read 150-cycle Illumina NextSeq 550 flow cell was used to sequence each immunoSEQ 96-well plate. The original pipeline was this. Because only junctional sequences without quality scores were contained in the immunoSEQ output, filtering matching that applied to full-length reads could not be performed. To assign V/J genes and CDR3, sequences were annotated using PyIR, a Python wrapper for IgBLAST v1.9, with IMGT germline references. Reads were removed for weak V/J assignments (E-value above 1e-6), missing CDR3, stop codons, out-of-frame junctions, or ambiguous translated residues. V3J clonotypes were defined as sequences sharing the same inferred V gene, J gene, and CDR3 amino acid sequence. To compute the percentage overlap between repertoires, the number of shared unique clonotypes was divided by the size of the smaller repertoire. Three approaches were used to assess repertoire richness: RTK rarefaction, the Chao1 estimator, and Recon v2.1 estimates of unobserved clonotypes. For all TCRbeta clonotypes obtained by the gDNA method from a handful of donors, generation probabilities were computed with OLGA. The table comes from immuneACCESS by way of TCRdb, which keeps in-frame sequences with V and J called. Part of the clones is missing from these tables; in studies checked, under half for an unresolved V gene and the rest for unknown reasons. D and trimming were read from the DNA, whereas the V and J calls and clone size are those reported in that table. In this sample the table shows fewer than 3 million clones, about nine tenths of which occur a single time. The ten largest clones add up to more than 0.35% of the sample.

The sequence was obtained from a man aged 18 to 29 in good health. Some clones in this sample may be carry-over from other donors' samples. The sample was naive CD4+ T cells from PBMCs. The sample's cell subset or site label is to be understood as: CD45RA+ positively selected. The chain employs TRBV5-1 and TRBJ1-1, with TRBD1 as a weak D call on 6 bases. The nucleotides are TGCGCCAGCAGCTTGTTATCAGGGGCTGCTGAAGCTTTCTTT. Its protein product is CASSLLSGAAEAFF.